One T cell receptor beta chain is described in this entry. Its matching antigen is unknown. The read falls 3 residues short of the CDR3 end, and the missing part is taken from the germline J gene. The record originates from a study of Tregs in tolerant kidney transplant recipients. In the study overall: Recipients received nonmyeloablative bone marrow transplants from related graft donors, with transient mixed chimerism. The study's findings and limits: Findings come from small patient numbers and require larger validation.

Libraries were prepared by immunoSEQ multiplex PCR; TCRdb keeps only in-frame clonotypes and omits some of them. Its listing shows about 48,000 clones. The CDR3 runs 14 residues. CDR1 and CDR2 from the germline V gene are SGHTA and FQGTGA. V trimming: 5 bases; J trimming: 2 bases; junction bases outside the gene matches: 6. This specimen consisted of CD4+ T cells from blood, obtained before the transplant. The receptor was isolated from a human donor who received a combined kidney and bone marrow transplant. This rearrangement joins TRBV7-3 to TRBJ2-7; 7 bases map to TRBD1. The CDR3 sequence: CASSPGTAPYEQYF. The part of the CDR3 DNA that was read is TGTGCCAGCAGCCCCGGGACAGCCCCCTACGAG.